This T cell receptor beta chain was captured in a study of T-cell reconstitution after alpha-beta-depleted transplantation in children. Unique molecular identifiers featured in how the TCRbeta library was prepared. TCRdb processed the PCR reads anew with MiXCR; each CDR3 protein has one entry. The top ten hold approximately 13% of the sample, which has more than 150,000 distinct CDR3 sequences, roughly 15% seen once. The table lists this clonotype with a few counts. The sequencing used PBMCs from the stem cell graft donor, collected from the stem cell graft. The clonotype comes from a human donor who donated a stem cell graft to a child with acute lymphoblastic leukemia.

DNA for the CDR3: TGTGCCAGCAGCACCCGGCGACAGGGGGAAAGAGAGACCCAGTACTTC. Protein product: CASSTRRQGERETQYF. This chain joins TRBV7-6 and TRBJ2-5; 9 nucleotides align to TRBD1. The germline V gene encodes CDR1 SGHVS and CDR2 FNYEAQ. V shed 5 bases, J shed 4 bases, and the junction held 11 bases outside the gene matches. The CDR3 is 16 residues long.